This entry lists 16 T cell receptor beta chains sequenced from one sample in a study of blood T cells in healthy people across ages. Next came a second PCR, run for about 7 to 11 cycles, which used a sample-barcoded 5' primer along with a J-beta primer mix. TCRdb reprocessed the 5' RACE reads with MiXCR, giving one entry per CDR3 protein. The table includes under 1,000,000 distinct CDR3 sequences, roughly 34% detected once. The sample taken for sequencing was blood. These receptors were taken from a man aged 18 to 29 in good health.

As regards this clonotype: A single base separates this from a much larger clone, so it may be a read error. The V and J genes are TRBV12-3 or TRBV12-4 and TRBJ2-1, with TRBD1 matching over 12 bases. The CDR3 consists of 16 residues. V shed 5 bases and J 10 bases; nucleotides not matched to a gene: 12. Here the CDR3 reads CASSQNPGQGAGEQFF. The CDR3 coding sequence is TGTGCCAGCAGTCAAAATCCGGGACAGGGGGCTGGCGAGCAGTTCTTC.

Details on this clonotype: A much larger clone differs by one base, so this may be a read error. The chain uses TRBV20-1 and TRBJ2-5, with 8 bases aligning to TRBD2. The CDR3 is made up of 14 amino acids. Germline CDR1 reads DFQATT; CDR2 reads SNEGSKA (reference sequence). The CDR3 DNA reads TGCAGTGCTAGGGGCGGGGGGAATCAAGAGACCCTGTACTTC. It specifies CSARGGGNQETLYF.

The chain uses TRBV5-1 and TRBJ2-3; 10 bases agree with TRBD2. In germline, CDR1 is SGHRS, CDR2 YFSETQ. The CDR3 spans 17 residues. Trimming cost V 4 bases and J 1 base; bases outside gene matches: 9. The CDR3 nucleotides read TGCGCCAGCAGCGCCCCTATCCTAGCGGGGGGCACAGATACGCAGTATTTT. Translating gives CASSAPILAGGTDTQYF. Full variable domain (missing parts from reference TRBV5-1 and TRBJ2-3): KAGVTQTPRYLIKTRGQQVTLSCSPISGHRSVSWYQQTPGQGLQFLFEYFSETQRNKGNFPGRFSGRQFSNSRSEMNVSTLELGDSALYLCASSAPILAGGTDTQYFGPGTRLTVL.

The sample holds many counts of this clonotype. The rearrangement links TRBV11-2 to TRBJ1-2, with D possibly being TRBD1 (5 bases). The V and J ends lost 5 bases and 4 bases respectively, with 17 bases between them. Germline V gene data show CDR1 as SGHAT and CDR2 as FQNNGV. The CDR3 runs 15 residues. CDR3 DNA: TGTGCCAGCAGCCCAGATGGGGGGAGAAGCTATGGCTACACCTTC. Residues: CASSPDGGRSYGYTF.

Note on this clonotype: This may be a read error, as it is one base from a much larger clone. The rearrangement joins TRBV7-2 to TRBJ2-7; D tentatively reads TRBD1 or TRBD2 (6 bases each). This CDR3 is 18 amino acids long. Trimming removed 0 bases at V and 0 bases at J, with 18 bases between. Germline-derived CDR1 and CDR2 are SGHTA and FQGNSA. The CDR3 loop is CASSLAPEGGFFSYEQYF. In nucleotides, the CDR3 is TGTGCCAGCAGCTTAGCGCCTGAGGGGGGCTTCTTCTCCTACGAGCAGTACTTC.

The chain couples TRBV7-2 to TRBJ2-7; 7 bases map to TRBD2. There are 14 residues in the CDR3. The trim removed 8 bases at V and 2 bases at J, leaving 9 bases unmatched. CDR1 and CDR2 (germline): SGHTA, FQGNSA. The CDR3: CASAWGGSPYEQYF. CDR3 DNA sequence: TGTGCCAGCGCCTGGGGAGGGTCTCCCTACGAGCAGTACTTC.

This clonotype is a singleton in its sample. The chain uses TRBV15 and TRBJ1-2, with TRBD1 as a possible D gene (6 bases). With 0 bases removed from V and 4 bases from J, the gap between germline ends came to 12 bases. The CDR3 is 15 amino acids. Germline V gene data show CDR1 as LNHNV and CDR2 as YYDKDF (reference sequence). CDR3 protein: CATSRDSQGSYGYTF. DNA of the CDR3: TGTGCCACCAGCAGAGATAGCCAGGGGAGCTATGGCTACACCTTC.

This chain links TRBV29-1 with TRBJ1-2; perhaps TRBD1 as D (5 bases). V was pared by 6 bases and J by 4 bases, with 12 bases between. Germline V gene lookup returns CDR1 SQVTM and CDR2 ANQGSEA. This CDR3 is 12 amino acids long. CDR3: CSVGARTYGYTF. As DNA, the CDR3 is TGCAGCGTCGGGGCCAGGACCTATGGCTACACCTTC.

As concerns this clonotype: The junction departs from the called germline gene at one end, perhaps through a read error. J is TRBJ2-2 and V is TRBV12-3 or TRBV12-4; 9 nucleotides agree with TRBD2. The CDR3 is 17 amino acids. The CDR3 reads CAGSLGSGGANTGELFF. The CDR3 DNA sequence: TGTGCCGGCAGTTTAGGTAGCGGGGGAGCGAACACCGGGGAGCTGTTTTTT.

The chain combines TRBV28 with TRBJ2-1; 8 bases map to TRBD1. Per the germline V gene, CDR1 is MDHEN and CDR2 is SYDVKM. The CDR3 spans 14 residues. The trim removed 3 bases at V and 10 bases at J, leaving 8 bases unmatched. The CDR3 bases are TGTGCCAGCAGTTTGACAGGGGCAACCTACGAGCAGTTCTTC. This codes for CASSLTGATYEQFF.

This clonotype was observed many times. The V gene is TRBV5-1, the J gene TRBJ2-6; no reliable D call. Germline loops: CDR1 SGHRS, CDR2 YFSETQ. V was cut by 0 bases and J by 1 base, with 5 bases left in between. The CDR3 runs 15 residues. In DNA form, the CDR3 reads TGCGCCAGCAGCTTGGTGCCATCTGGGGCCAACGTCCTGACTTTC. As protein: CASSLVPSGANVLTF.

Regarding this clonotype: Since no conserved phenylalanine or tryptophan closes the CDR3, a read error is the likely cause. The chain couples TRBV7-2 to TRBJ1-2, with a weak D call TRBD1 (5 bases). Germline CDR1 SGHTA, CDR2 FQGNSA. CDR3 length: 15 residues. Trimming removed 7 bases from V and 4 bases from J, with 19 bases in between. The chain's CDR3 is CASNLAGTGTYGYTV. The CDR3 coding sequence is TGTGCCAGCAATCTCGCCGGGACGGGTACCTATGGCTACACCGTC.

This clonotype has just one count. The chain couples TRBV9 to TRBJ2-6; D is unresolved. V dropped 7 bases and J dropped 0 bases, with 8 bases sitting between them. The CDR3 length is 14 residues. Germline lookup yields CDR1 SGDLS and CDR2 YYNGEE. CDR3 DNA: TGTGCCAGCGGGGTTAGCTCTGGGGCCAACGTCCTGACTTTC. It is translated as CASGVSSGANVLTF.

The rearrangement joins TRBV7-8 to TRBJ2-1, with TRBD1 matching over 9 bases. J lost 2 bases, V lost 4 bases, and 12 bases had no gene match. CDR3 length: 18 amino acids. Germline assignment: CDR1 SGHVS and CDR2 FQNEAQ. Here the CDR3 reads CASSSPWDRELAYNEQFF. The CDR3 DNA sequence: TGTGCCAGCAGCTCCCCTTGGGACAGGGAGCTTGCCTACAATGAGCAGTTCTTC.

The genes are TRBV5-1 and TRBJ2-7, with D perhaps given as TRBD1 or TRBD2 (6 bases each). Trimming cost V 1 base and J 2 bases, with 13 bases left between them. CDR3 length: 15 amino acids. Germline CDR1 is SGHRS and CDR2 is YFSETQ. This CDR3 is CASSLPEGEAYEQYF. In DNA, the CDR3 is TGCGCCAGCAGCTTGCCGGAGGGGGAGGCCTACGAGCAGTACTTC.

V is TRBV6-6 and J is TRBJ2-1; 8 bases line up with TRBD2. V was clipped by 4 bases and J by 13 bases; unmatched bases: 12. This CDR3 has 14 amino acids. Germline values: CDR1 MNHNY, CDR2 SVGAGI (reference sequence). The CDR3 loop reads CASSFVAGRETQFF. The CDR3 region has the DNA TGTGCCAGCAGTTTCGTAGCGGGACGAGAGACCCAGTTCTTC.